The 20 T cell receptor beta chains given below trace back to one sample, sequenced in a study of T-cell reconstitution after alpha-beta-depleted transplantation in children. The TCRbeta library incorporated unique molecular identifiers. Using its own MiXCR run on the PCR reads, TCRdb lists one record per CDR3 protein. Altogether hundreds of thousands of distinct CDR3 sequences are present, roughly 16% being singletons, with the ten largest covering about 41%. Specimen: PBMCs, mostly from graft donor cells, collected 360 days after TCRalphabeta/CD19-depleted stem cell transplant. Source of these receptors: a male patient between 2 and 10 years old who had a stem cell transplant for acute lymphoblastic leukemia, so the T cells may come from the graft donor.

This clonotype was recorded only once. The rearrangement joins TRBV20-1 to TRBJ2-7; TRBD2 matches 8 bases. V trimming: 1 base; J trimming: 4 bases; junction bases outside the gene matches: 9. The germline V gene encodes CDR1 DFQATT and CDR2 SNEGSKA (reference sequence). The CDR3 is 15 residues long. The chain's CDR3 is CSARAEAGARYEQYF. The CDR3 bases are TGCAGTGCTAGAGCCGAAGCGGGAGCTAGGTACGAGCAGTACTTC.

The rearrangement uses TRBV6-5 and TRBJ2-1; TRBD1 matches 9 bases. Trimming at V came to 0 bases and at J to 9 bases, leaving 6 bases not matched to a gene. The CDR3 is 15 amino acids. Germline-derived CDR1 and CDR2 are MNHEY and SVGAGI. The chain's CDR3 is CASSYSVTGGTEQFF. The CDR3 DNA reads TGTGCCAGCAGTTACTCCGTTACAGGGGGCACTGAGCAGTTCTTC.

This rearrangement joins TRBV4-2 to TRBJ2-7; D might be TRBD2 (5 bases). Germline V CDR1 and CDR2: LGHNA, YNFKEQ. V was shortened by 0 bases and J by 3 bases, with 12 bases between the two germline ends. This CDR3 spans 15 amino acids. CDR3 sequence (DNA): TGTGCCAGCAGCCAAGAGATGAGGGTCTTCTACGAGCAGTACTTC. This translates into CASSQEMRVFYEQYF.

This CDR3 reads CASSFSGTDGYGYTF. In DNA form, the CDR3 reads TGTGCCAGCAGCTTCTCCGGGACGGACGGCTATGGCTACACCTTC. This chain joins TRBV6-5 and TRBJ1-2; perhaps TRBD1 as D (5 bases). V was trimmed by 6 bases and J by 4 bases, leaving 18 bases between them. The length of the CDR3 is 15 residues. CDR1 is MNHEY, CDR2 SVGAGI, per germline.

A few counts support this clonotype. V usage is TRBV6-1 and J usage is TRBJ1-5; 9 nucleotides match TRBD1. The trim removed 6 bases at V and 5 bases at J, leaving 11 bases unmatched. CDR3 length equals 16 residues. Germline CDR1 reads MNHNS; CDR2 reads SASEGT. Written as DNA, the CDR3 is TGTGCCAGCAGGGAGGACAGGGGCTATCTTGATCAGCCCCAGCATTTT. It yields the protein CASREDRGYLDQPQHF.

The rearrangement links TRBV5-1 to TRBJ2-1; 9 nucleotides line up with TRBD1. Germline V gene lookup returns CDR1 SGHRS and CDR2 YFSETQ. This CDR3 spans 16 amino acids. V was pared by 0 bases and J by 8 bases, with 9 bases of the junction left unmatched. The CDR3 here is CASSLVPGQGGDEQFF. Written as DNA, the CDR3 is TGCGCCAGCAGCTTGGTCCCGGGACAGGGAGGGGATGAGCAGTTCTTC. Full variable domain (missing parts from reference TRBV5-1 and TRBJ2-1): KAGVTQTPRYLIKTRGQQVTLSCSPISGHRSVSWYQQTPGQGLQFLFEYFSETQRNKGNFPGRFSGRQFSNSRSEMNVSTLELGDSALYLCASSLVPGQGGDEQFFGPGTRLTVL.

In this sample, this clonotype turned up many times. The V gene is TRBV4-2, the J gene TRBJ2-1; 10 nucleotides line up with TRBD1. V was clipped by 3 bases and J by 6 bases; unmatched bases: 8. CDR3 length: 16 residues. CDR1 is LGHNA, CDR2 YNFKEQ, per germline. The CDR3 nucleotides are TGTGCCAGCAGCCAGACAGGGGGCGCGGACCCCAATGAGCAGTTCTTC. This codes for CASSQTGGADPNEQFF.

This clonotype was counted a few times. J is TRBJ2-2 and V is TRBV7-8, with TRBD2 identical over 7 bases. The CDR3 has 16 residues. The germline V gene has CDR1 SGHVS and CDR2 FQNEAQ. With 5 bases clipped from V and 1 base from J, the junction kept 7 bases outside the gene matches. CDR3 coding DNA: TGTGCCAGCAGCCCCGCAAGCGGGGAGAACACCGGGGAGCTGTTTTTT. Amino acid sequence: CASSPASGENTGELFF.

This clonotype has a count of ten or more. The rearrangement uses TRBV4-1 and TRBJ2-5; D perhaps matches TRBD2 (5 bases). Germline values: CDR1 MGHRA, CDR2 YSYEKL. The CDR3 extends over 16 amino acids. V dropped 0 bases and J dropped 0 bases, with 11 bases sitting between them. The CDR3 spells CASSQDTRGYQETQYF. Written as DNA, the CDR3 is TGCGCCAGCAGCCAAGACACGAGAGGGTACCAAGAGACCCAGTACTTC.

This clonotype was counted a few times. The chain is built from TRBV7-9 and TRBJ2-1, with TRBD2 matching 8 bases. Germline CDR1 and CDR2: SEHNR and FQNEAQ (reference sequence). V was clipped by 5 bases and J by 8 bases; unmatched bases: 8. The CDR3 has 14 residues. The CDR3 sequence: CASSLTSEYHEQFF. The CDR3 DNA reads as TGTGCCAGCAGCCTGACTAGCGAGTACCATGAGCAGTTCTTC.

The rearrangement links TRBV6-1 to TRBJ2-3, with TRBD2 identical over 8 bases. The CDR3 contains 17 residues. With 7 bases clipped from V and 0 bases from J, the junction kept 12 bases outside the gene matches. Germline V lookup: CDR1 MNHNS, CDR2 SASEGT. The CDR3 sequence is CASIREGRFWSTDTQYF. DNA of the CDR3: TGTGCCAGCATCCGGGAGGGCCGCTTTTGGAGCACAGATACGCAGTATTTT.

This sequence joins TRBV20-1 and TRBJ1-2; 7 nucleotides line up with TRBD1. This CDR3 is built from 13 residues. The ends lost 1 base at V and 9 bases at J; junction bases unmatched: 8. Per germline, CDR1 DFQATT and CDR2 SNEGSKA (reference sequence). In nucleotides, the CDR3 is TGCAGTGCTAGAGGCTTGGGACAGTCGAGCTACACCTTC. Protein sequence: CSARGLGQSSYTF.

This clonotype was detected many times. The chain links TRBV28 to TRBJ2-3; TRBD2 might be the D (5 bases). Looked up from germline, CDR1 is MDHEN and CDR2 is SYDVKM. Trimming pared 6 bases from V and 2 bases from J, leaving 15 bases between. This CDR3 has 15 residues. The chain's CDR3 is CASSLTISDTDTQYF. The CDR3, as DNA: TGTGCCAGCAGCCTGACTATTTCCGACACAGATACGCAGTATTTT. Full variable domain (rest looked up from reference TRBV28 and TRBJ2-3): DVKVTQSSRYLVKRTGEKVFLECVQDMDHENMFWYRQDPGLGLRLIYFSYDVKMKEKGDIPEGYSVSREKKERFSLILESASTNQTSMYLCASSLTISDTDTQYFGPGTRLTVL.

This chain's CDR3 is CASSPPIGLLNTEAFF. CDR3 in DNA: TGTGCCAGCTCACCTCCGATAGGGCTTCTGAACACTGAAGCTTTCTTT. The V gene is TRBV18, the J gene TRBJ1-1; D is unclear. The CDR3 sequence is 16 residues long. CDR1 is KGHSH, CDR2 LQKENI, per germline. Between the trimmed V and J ends, which lost 3 bases and 0 bases, there was a span of 14 bases.

This clonotype was observed many times. The gene calls are TRBV5-1 and TRBJ2-3, with a possible D match to TRBD2 (5 bases). Germline CDR1 is SGHRS and CDR2 is YFSETQ. The CDR3 runs 15 residues. V lost 9 bases and J lost 2, with 19 bases in between. CDR3 bases: TGCGCCACCAACCTCGGGATCCGACCCACAGATACGCAGTATTTT. Its protein product is CATNLGIRPTDTQYF.

The DNA of the CDR3 is TGTGCCAGCAGCTTAGCTCTCCCTCGGGGGTTCAATGAGCAGTTCTTC. It translates to CASSLALPRGFNEQFF. The chain recombines TRBV13 with TRBJ2-1; weak D call: TRBD2 (6 bases). V lost 1 base, J lost 6 bases, and 16 bases lay in between. The CDR3 runs to 16 residues. Germline CDR1 PRHDT, CDR2 FYEKMQ (reference sequence).

The sample holds many counts of this clonotype. V usage is TRBV12-3 or TRBV12-4 and J usage is TRBJ2-1; TRBD2 agrees at 8 bases. This CDR3 has 16 amino acids. V shed 6 bases and J 0 bases; nucleotides not matched to a gene: 7. CDR3 region: CASRMVGTSSYNEQFF. The CDR3 DNA follows: TGTGCCAGCAGGATGGTCGGGACTAGCTCCTACAATGAGCAGTTCTTC.

This clonotype was seen a handful of times. The chain is built from TRBV28 and TRBJ1-3, with no clear D. CDR3 length equals 16 residues. The V and J ends lost 3 bases and 4 bases respectively, with 16 bases between them. The germline V gene encodes CDR1 MDHEN and CDR2 SYDVKM. DNA for the CDR3: TGTGCCAGCAGTTTGTGGCAGGACGCCATCGGAAACACCATATATTTT. Its protein product is CASSLWQDAIGNTIYF. The whole variable domain, filled in from reference TRBV28 and TRBJ1-3, reads DVKVTQSSRYLVKRTGEKVFLECVQDMDHENMFWYRQDPGLGLRLIYFSYDVKMKEKGDIPEGYSVSREKKERFSLILESASTNQTSMYLCASSLWQDAIGNTIYFGEGSWLTVV.

This clonotype was counted only a few times. This chain joins TRBV20-1 and TRBJ2-1, with TRBD2 identical over 7 bases. Germline V gene lookup returns CDR1 DFQATT and CDR2 SNEGSKA (reference sequence). The CDR3 loop spans 15 amino acids. With 6 bases clipped from V and 2 bases from J, the junction kept 10 bases outside the gene matches. The CDR3 coding sequence is TGCAGTGCGGTTATTGGACTAGGTCCCTACAATGAGCAGTTCTTC. Its translation is CSAVIGLGPYNEQFF.

The V call is TRBV9, the J call TRBJ1-2; 10 bases match TRBD1. Germline V lookup: CDR1 SGDLS, CDR2 YYNGEE. V was clipped by 0 bases and J by 6 bases; unmatched bases: 17. The length of the CDR3 is 19 residues. The CDR3 loop reads CASSVGYRGQGKLLDGYTF. The CDR3 nucleotides read TGTGCCAGCAGCGTAGGTTACCGGGGACAGGGGAAACTCCTTGATGGCTACACCTTC.